This T cell receptor (beta chain) derives from a study of blood T cells in healthy people across ages. Points from the study as a whole: The unknown donor CMV status may have confounded expanded clonotype changes.

Sample-barcoded 5' priming and a J-beta primer mix drove a second PCR of 7 to 11 cycles. The study obtained at least 2.5 million CDR3-containing paired-end reads from every sample. From the 5' RACE reads, TCRdb called clonotypes with MiXCR, one entry per CDR3 protein. In the table there are around 1,700,000 distinct CDR3 sequences, approximately 28% of which are singletons. Isolated PBMCs totaled at least 6 million in each sample. This clonotype was recorded at least ten times. Its cognate antigen is unknown. The CDR3 is 13 amino acids. Germline V lookup: CDR1 SGHTA, CDR2 FQGTGA. With 5 bases removed from V and 8 bases from J, the gap between germline ends came to 12 bases.

The genes are TRBV7-3 and TRBJ1-4, with D possibly matching TRBD1 (6 bases). Sequencing was carried out using blood. The source is a woman aged 25 to 45 in good health. CDR3 DNA sequence: TGTGCCAGCAGCCAACAGGGAGGAGAAAAACTGTTTTTT. Translating gives CASSQQGGEKLFF.